Below, one T cell receptor (beta chain) is given with its context. This record comes from a study of blood T cell repertoires in COVID-19. Across the study: Samples came from the United States, Italy and Spain, spanning acute and convalescent COVID-19. PBMCs, B-cell-depleted T cells, or T cells provided the cDNA or gDNA that made up the material.

Original processing notes: Amplifying reference gene primers gave estimates of nucleated cell counts. The method was immunoSEQ multiplex PCR; TCRdb's version includes in-frame clones alone and lacks a portion of them. That table furnishes V, J and clone size, whereas the DNA furnished D and trimming. In the table there are about 120,000 clones, more than 75% of which are singletons. This CDR3 comprises 14 residues. V was clipped by 7 bases and J by 1 base; unmatched bases: 5. Germline CDR1 reads MRHNA; CDR2 reads SNTAGT. The TCR was taken from a woman between 65 and 79 years old with acute or convalescent COVID-19. The sample consisted of peripheral blood. The chain has TRBV6-4 and TRBJ2-5; 8 nucleotides match TRBD2. The CDR3 sequence: CASNPGGLQETQYF. CDR3 in DNA: TGTGCCAGCAATCCGGGGGGGCTCCAAGAGACCCAGTACTTC.